This TCR beta chain is from a study of post-analysis software for immune sequencing data. Across the whole study: Patients had relapsing-remitting, secondary progressive or progressive-relapsing multiple sclerosis; some lacked subtype. Notes on the study in general: Clustering by F measure revealed strong co-clustering among samples prepared together in one batch. There was significantly lower normalized Chao1 diversity in multiple sclerosis patients than in controls.

Note on this clonotype: What it binds is not known.

Built from TCR beta cDNA, the libraries had unique molecular identifiers in them. The yield from about 1 to 10 million T cells was roughly 500,000 cDNA molecules in total. TCRdb re-analysed the PCR reads in MiXCR, keeping a single row per CDR3 protein. The sample includes about 200,000 distinct CDR3 sequences, approximately 29% seen only once; the top ten take roughly 3.4%. Sample: blood. The source is a girl between 2 and 17 years old with multiple sclerosis.

The CDR3 spells CASGLQGRDEKLFF. CDR3 DNA sequence: TGTGCTAGTGGCCTACAGGGGAGGGATGAAAAACTGTTTTTT. The J gene is TRBJ1-4, the V gene TRBV12-5; 7 bases map to TRBD1. Germline V lookup: CDR1 LGHNT, CDR2 FRNRAP. Trimming took 6 bases from V and 6 from J; bases not matched to a gene: 7. CDR3 length equals 14 residues.